The T cell receptor beta chain under discussion was sequenced for a study of shared clonotypes between healthy human individuals. Findings and caveats of the study: Despite large depth, sorted-subset datasets appeared incompletely sequenced. Generation probability values for non-shared clonotypes were lower than those for clonotypes shared by all four donors. Naive CD4 clonotypes were shared across a handful of donors at roughly 5.5%.

The CDR3 length is 16 residues. CDR1 and CDR2 from the germline V gene are ENHRY and SYGVKD. Researchers ran the assay at a deep level. Clones were read by immunoSEQ multiplex PCR, and TCRdb kept only the in-frame ones, dropping some. This sample carries around 700,000 clones, roughly 72% of them seen once, and the ten largest clones take around 1.8%. As for this clone: Its antigen is as yet unknown.

The source material was memory CD4+ T cells sorted from blood. Subset noted: CD45RA-negative fraction. This TCR derives from a young woman in good health. The J gene is TRBJ2-5, the V gene TRBV10-3, with D tentatively TRBD2 (7 bases). TRBJ2-7 explains the end of the DNA better; the J call may be wrong. The CDR3 DNA is TGTGCCATCAGTGAGTCTTTCGGGGGGCCATCCTACGAGCAGTACTTC. Translating gives CAISESFGGPSYEQYF.